A selection of T cell receptor beta chains follows, all from one sample in a study of cytomegalovirus exposure and HLA in healthy donors. TCRdb's table, derived via immunoSEQ multiplex PCR, lists solely in-frame clones and lacks some. The table includes roughly 140,000 clones, about 70% detected once. The sample consisted of PBMCs. These receptors originate from a man in his fifties or sixties in good health and CMV-seronegative. The CDR3 runs from the conserved cysteine through the conserved F or W. A D gene is named only where the DNA matches it firmly. Expanded clones get a size class; other rows say once, few or many, or leave the size out.

abundance	d_gene	v_gene	j_gene	CDR3aa	CDR3nt
NA	TRBD2	TRBV7-2	TRBJ2-4	CASSLAGGEGENIQYF	TGTGCCAGCAGCCTAGCGGGAGGGGAGGGCGAAAACATTCAGTACTTC
once	NA	TRBV7-3	TRBJ2-3	CASSLDYADTQYF	TGTGCCAGCAGCTTAGACTACGCGGATACGCAGTATTTT
once	TRBD1	TRBV19	TRBJ1-2	CASRGQGSGYTF	TGTGCCAGTAGGGGACAGGGGAGCGGCTACACCTTC
NA	NA	TRBV7-2	TRBJ1-2	CASSPTQYSGYTF	TGTGCCAGCAGCCCCACCCAGTACAGCGGCTACACCTTC
few	TRBD1	TRBV5-4	TRBJ2-5	CASSLAGTGERTQYF	TGTGCCAGCAGCTTGGCCGGGACAGGGGAGCGGACCCAGTACTTC
NA	NA	TRBV10-1	TRBJ1-1	CASSESKLGRDTEAFF	TGCGCCAGCAGTGAGTCGAAATTGGGGAGGGACACTGAAGCTTTCTTT
NA	TRBD2	TRBV5-1	TRBJ2-1	CASSPGTSGRVGEQFF	TGCGCCAGCAGCCCCGGTACTAGCGGGAGAGTTGGTGAGCAGTTCTTC
NA	NA	TRBV28	TRBJ2-7	CASSFGQPEQYF	TGTGCCAGCAGTTTTGGACAACCCGAGCAGTACTTC
NA	NA	TRBV27	TRBJ2-3	CASSLSRTQTDTQYF	TGTGCCAGCAGTTTATCTCGGACACAAACAGATACGCAGTATTTT
NA	TRBD1	TRBV11-2	TRBJ1-1	CASSYDRGGGTEAFF	TGTGCCAGCAGCTATGACAGGGGAGGTGGAACTGAAGCTTTCTTT
NA	TRBD1	TRBV29-1	TRBJ1-2	CSVPGAGQVGYGYTF	TGCAGCGTCCCAGGAGCGGGACAGGTGGGCTATGGCTACACCTTC
NA	TRBD1	TRBV29-1	TRBJ1-5	CSVADRANQPQHF	TGCAGCGTCGCAGACAGGGCCAATCAGCCCCAGCATTTT
once	NA	TRBV6-1	TRBJ2-1	CASSESGNEQFF	TGTGCCAGCAGTGAATCCGGGAATGAGCAGTTCTTC
NA	TRBD2	TRBV19	TRBJ2-1	CASSVWSGRGSYNEQFF	TGTGCCAGTAGTGTGTGGAGCGGGAGGGGCTCCTACAATGAGCAGTTCTTC
NA	TRBD1	TRBV29-1	TRBJ1-5	CSVRQGPNQPQHF	TGCAGCGTCCGACAGGGCCCCAATCAGCCCCAGCATTTT
few	NA	TRBV19	TRBJ1-3	CASSIEGNSGNTIYF	TGTGCCAGTAGTATAGAGGGCAACTCTGGAAACACCATATATTTT
NA	TRBD1	TRBV19	TRBJ1-5	CASSIRRQGATQPQHF	TGTGCCAGTAGTATTCGAAGACAGGGGGCCACTCAGCCCCAGCATTTT
NA	TRBD1	TRBV7-9	TRBJ2-7	CASSGTGGYEQYF	TGTGCCAGCAGCGGGACAGGGGGCTACGAGCAGTACTTC
NA	TRBD2	TRBV30	TRBJ2-1	CAWSVRTGGEQFF	TGTGCCTGGAGTGTACGAACGGGAGGTGAGCAGTTCTTC
NA	TRBD1	TRBV30	TRBJ1-5	CAWSEGGGNQPQHF	TGTGCCTGGAGTGAAGGGGGCGGGAATCAGCCCCAGCATTTT
NA	NA	TRBV28	TRBJ1-2	CASSTGYTNYGYTF	TGTGCCAGCAGTACAGGATACACTAACTATGGCTACACCTTC
NA	TRBD2	TRBV10-3	TRBJ2-7	CAIGDTSDYEQYF	TGTGCCATCGGGGATACTAGCGACTACGAGCAGTACTTC
NA	TRBD2	TRBV9	TRBJ2-7	CASSVSSGTVYEQYF	TGTGCCAGCAGCGTCTCTAGCGGGACCGTGTACGAGCAGTACTTC
NA	NA	TRBV28	TRBJ2-7	CASSPGWEQYF	TGTGCCAGCAGTCCCGGTTGGGAGCAGTACTTC
NA	TRBD2	TRBV4-1	TRBJ2-1	CASSQRPTSGSSNEQFF	TGCGCCAGCAGCCAACGGCCGACTAGCGGGAGTTCGAATGAGCAGTTCTTC
few	NA	TRBV5-8	TRBJ1-5	CASSLDEGSGNQPQHF	TGTGCCAGCAGCTTGGATGAGGGTTCGGGCAATCAGCCCCAGCATTTT
NA	NA	TRBV5-4	TRBJ1-1	CASSLDGLGRTEAFF	TGTGCCAGCAGCTTGGACGGTCTGGGGCGGACTGAAGCTTTCTTT
NA	NA	TRBV6-5	TRBJ1-2	CASSIVDGHYGYTF	TGTGCCAGCAGTATCGTGGACGGACATTATGGCTACACCTTC
NA	NA	TRBV5-1	TRBJ1-6	CASSLAGDYNSPLHF	TGCGCCAGCAGCTTGGCGGGGGACTATAATTCACCCCTCCACTTT
once	NA	TRBV7-8	TRBJ1-2	CASSLERGNGYTF	TGTGCCAGCAGCTTAGAACGGGGGAATGGCTACACCTTC
few	NA	TRBV28	TRBJ1-1	CASSATRTEAFF	TGTGCCAGCAGTGCCACGAGGACTGAAGCTTTCTTT
NA	TRBD2	TRBV6-1	TRBJ2-7	CASLGTSGIEQYF	TGTGCCAGCCTGGGGACTAGCGGGATAGAGCAGTACTTC
once	TRBD1	TRBV27	TRBJ2-7	CASSPGTGLHEQYF	TGTGCCAGCAGTCCCGGGACAGGGTTACACGAGCAGTACTTC
NA	NA	TRBV5-6	TRBJ2-2	CASSLKLRAGELFF	TGTGCCAGCAGCCTCAAACTCCGGGCCGGGGAGCTGTTTTTT
NA	NA	TRBV2	TRBJ2-3	CASREGVGVGTDTQYF	TGTGCCAGCAGGGAGGGCGTGGGGGTCGGCACAGATACGCAGTATTTT
NA	TRBD1	TRBV7-8	TRBJ2-4	CASSRQGYRGDIQYF	TGTGCCAGCAGCCGACAGGGGTATCGAGGTGACATTCAGTACTTC
NA	NA	TRBV5-6	TRBJ2-5	CASSLERRVDETQYF	TGTGCCAGCAGCTTGGAAAGGAGGGTAGATGAGACCCAGTACTTC
NA	NA	TRBV7-2	TRBJ1-1	CASSLAGNTEAFF	TGTGCCAGCAGCTTGGCGGGGAACACTGAAGCTTTCTTT
NA	NA	TRBV10-3	TRBJ1-2	CAISESTATGYTF	TGTGCCATCAGTGAGTCGACAGCTACCGGCTACACCTTC
NA	NA	TRBV6-1	TRBJ2-1	CASSELVQTGEGEQFF	TGTGCCAGCAGTGAACTGGTACAGACAGGGGAGGGTGAGCAGTTCTTC
few	NA	TRBV7-3	TRBJ1-1	CASSLTARGDTEAFF	TGTGCCAGCAGCTTAACAGCCAGGGGAGACACTGAAGCTTTCTTT
few	TRBD1	TRBV4-3	TRBJ2-6	CASSQIQGALGANVLTF	TGCGCCAGCAGCCAAATACAGGGGGCGCTCGGGGCCAACGTCCTGACTTTC
NA	NA	TRBV5-4	TRBJ2-2	CASSKIDSDGELFF	TGTGCCAGCAGCAAGATCGACAGTGACGGGGAGCTGTTTTTT
few	NA	TRBV6-4	TRBJ1-1	CASSDSLGTEAFF	TGTGCCAGCAGTGACTCGCTAGGTACTGAAGCTTTCTTT
NA	TRBD2	TRBV4-3	TRBJ2-1	CASSQDPRGRENEQFF	TGCGCCAGCAGCCAAGATCCGCGCGGGAGGGAGAATGAGCAGTTCTTC
NA	NA	TRBV20-1	TRBJ2-5	CSASGEETQYF	TGCAGTGCCTCCGGGGAAGAGACCCAGTACTTC
NA	TRBD2	TRBV7-8	TRBJ2-7	CASSLGFSGGSSYEQYF	TGTGCCAGCAGCTTAGGATTTAGCGGGGGCTCCTCCTACGAGCAGTACTTC
few	NA	TRBV5-1	TRBJ2-1	CASSSTGGANSEQFF	TGCGCCAGCAGCTCTACTGGGGGGGCAAACTCGGAGCAGTTCTTC
NA	TRBD1	TRBV5-4	TRBJ2-5	CASSFRTGVGETQYF	TGTGCCAGCAGCTTCCGGACAGGGGTCGGCGAGACCCAGTACTTC
NA	TRBD1	TRBV5-4	TRBJ1-2	CASRPGTGGNYGYTF	TGTGCCAGCAGGCCCGGGACAGGGGGAAACTATGGCTACACCTTC
NA	NA	TRBV29-1	TRBJ1-2	CSVDSSIVYGYTF	TGCAGCGTTGACAGTTCAATTGTCTATGGCTACACCTTC
few	NA	TRBV19	TRBJ2-7	CASSPQQGVNPSYEQYF	TGTGCCAGTAGTCCACAACAGGGTGTGAATCCCTCGTACGAGCAGTACTTC
once	TRBD1	TRBV30	TRBJ2-5	CAYRLWDRGGETQYF	TGTGCCTACCGACTCTGGGACAGGGGCGGTGAGACCCAGTACTTC
NA	NA	TRBV5-1	TRBJ2-7	CASSLGQSEQYF	TGCGCCAGCAGCTTGGGACAGAGCGAGCAGTACTTC